This record concerns one TCR beta chain sequence. The specificity of this receptor is unknown. The input lacks base qualities; no much larger clone sits a single base away. The data belong to a study of CD8 T cells in ankylosing spondylitis (dated by TCRdb to between 2016 and 2019). For the wider study: To find TCR variants linked to disease, the study profiled T cell receptor beta repertoires in ankylosing spondylitis patients and healthy donors. In total, the full study cohort was made up of some 100 healthy donors and approximately 24 ankylosing spondylitis patients. Peripheral blood was sampled, and synovial fluid was also collected from ankylosing spondylitis patients.

TCRdb records Illumina HiSeq 2500 as the sequencer. Quantitative 5'-RACE with molecular barcodes was used to prepare TCR beta libraries. The original pipeline was this. To identify disease-linked TCR variants, a new computational method was used, one built on a probabilistic model of VDJ rearrangement. TCRdb took the public reads, trimmed them with fastp at Q25, ran MiXCR for clone calling and kept in-frame beta chains. Rows with a matching CDR3 protein are joined into one entry that keeps the most common DNA and genes. TCRdb, rather than the study authors, made the V and J calls. For this sample there are 250,000 or so distinct CDR3 sequences; roughly 18% appear just once. The leading ten clones occupy less than 35% of the sample. CDR1 and CDR2 are drawn from the germline V gene: SGHVS, FQNEAQ. Trimming accounts for 3 bases at V and 5 bases at J, while the number of junction bases matched to no gene is 6. From the cysteine up to the phenylalanine, the CDR3 has a length of 15 residues. The retained sequence is limited to the CDR3, 45 bases, with the frame set at the first base.

On the study overall, not on this receptor specifically: Some TCR beta motif variants had previously been reported in synovial fluid and blood of reactive arthritis patients, which suggested common disease-initiation mechanisms. The disease-linked clones had a CD8+ phenotype and were found at relatively low frequencies in peripheral blood. A TCR beta motif made up of about eight highly homologous amino acid variants appeared to be characteristic of blood from ankylosing spondylitis patients. Significant enrichment of the disease-linked clones was reported in matched synovial fluid samples from ankylosing spondylitis patients.

The chain uses TRBV7-8 and TRBJ2-3; the junction holds 9 bases that match TRBD1. What was sequenced was blood, either unsorted or a sorted T cell fraction (not recorded which). The source of this sequence is a male donor with ankylosing spondylitis or in good health (not recorded which). The DNA sequence is TGTGCCAGCAGCTTCCAGGGACAGGGAATAGATACGCAGTATTTT. The encoded protein is CASSFQGQGIDTQYF.